This TCR beta chain comes out of a study of T cell repertoires in cytomegalovirus infection. In TCRdb, the reads were re-called with MiXCR into one record per CDR3 protein. The data hold about 160,000 distinct CDR3 sequences, with less than 25% observed a single time. The CDR3 has 14 residues. Germline V lookup: CDR1 SGHVS, CDR2 FNYEAQ. V was cut by 1 base and J by 7 bases, with 11 bases left in between. As to this clonotype: The antigen is not known.

The sequencing used CD8+ T cells from cultured PBMCs, collected from culture after CMV antigen stimulation. The receptor's source is a human donor in good health (CMV status not recorded). Some clones in this sample may be carry-over from other donors' samples. The chain joins TRBV7-6 to TRBJ2-1; D gene ambiguous. For the CDR3, the DNA is TGTGCCAGCAGCTTAGGAGTCGAGAGGAATGAGCAGTTCTTC. Protein: CASSLGVERNEQFF.